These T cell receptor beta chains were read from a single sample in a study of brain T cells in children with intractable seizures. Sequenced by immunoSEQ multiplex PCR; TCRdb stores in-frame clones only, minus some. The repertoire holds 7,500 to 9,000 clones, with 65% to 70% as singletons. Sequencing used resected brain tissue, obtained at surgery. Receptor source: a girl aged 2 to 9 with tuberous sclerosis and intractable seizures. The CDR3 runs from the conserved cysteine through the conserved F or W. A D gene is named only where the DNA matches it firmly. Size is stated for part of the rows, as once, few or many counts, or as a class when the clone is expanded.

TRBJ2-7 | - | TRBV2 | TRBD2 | CASSDWGLAGAPSYEQYF | TGTGCCAGCAGTGATTGGGGACTAGCGGGGGCTCCCTCCTACGAGCAGTACTTC
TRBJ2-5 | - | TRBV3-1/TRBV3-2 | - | CASSQDWGGLKETQYF | TGTGCCAGCAGCCAAGATTGGGGGGGCCTAAAGGAGACCCAGTACTTC
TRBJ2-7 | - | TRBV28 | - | CASSISYEQYF | TGTGCCAGCAGCATCTCCTACGAGCAGTACTTC
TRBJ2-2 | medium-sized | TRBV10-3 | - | CAIRTLDVTGELFF | TGTGCCATCAGAACGCTGGACGTTACCGGGGAGCTGTTTTTT
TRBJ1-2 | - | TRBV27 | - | CASSLSIRSGFNYGYTF | TGTGCCAGCAGTTTATCGATTCGGTCCGGGTTTAACTATGGCTACACCTTC
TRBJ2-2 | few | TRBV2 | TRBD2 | CASSRTSGGVTGELFF | TGTGCCAGCAGCCGAACTAGCGGGGGAGTCACCGGGGAGCTGTTTTTT
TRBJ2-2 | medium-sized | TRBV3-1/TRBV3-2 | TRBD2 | CASSQRGGGAYTGELFF | TGTGCCAGCAGCCAGAGAGGCGGGGGGGCCTACACCGGGGAGCTGTTTTTT
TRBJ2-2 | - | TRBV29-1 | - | CSVDSTRTGELFF | TGCAGCGTTGATAGTACGAGAACCGGGGAGCTGTTTTTT
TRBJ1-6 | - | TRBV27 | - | CASSSQGGNSPLHF | TGTGCCAGCAGTTCCCAGGGAGGTAATTCACCCCTCCACTTT
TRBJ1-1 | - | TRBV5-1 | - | CASSFGGRSFRAENTEAFF | TGCGCCAGCAGCTTTGGAGGTCGAAGCTTCCGAGCAGAGAACACTGAAGCTTTCTTT
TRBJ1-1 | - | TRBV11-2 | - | CASSLDLGGNTEAFF | TGTGCCAGCAGCTTAGATCTTGGGGGGAACACTGAAGCTTTCTTT
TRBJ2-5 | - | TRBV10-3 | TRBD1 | CAIRRHQGAGETQYF | TGTGCCATCAGGAGGCACCAGGGGGCGGGTGAGACCCAGTACTTC
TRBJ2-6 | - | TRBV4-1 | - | CASSQDKAGQGKSGANVLTF | TGCGCCAGCAGCCAAGATAAGGCGGGTCAGGGTAAGAGTGGGGCCAACGTCCTGACTTTC
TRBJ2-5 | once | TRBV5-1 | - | CASIRNPGETQYF | TGCGCCAGCATCCGAAACCCGGGGGAGACCCAGTACTTC
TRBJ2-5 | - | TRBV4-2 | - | CASSRPGATTRQETQYF | TGTGCCAGCAGCCGCCCTGGGGCCACAACCCGCCAAGAGACCCAGTACTTC
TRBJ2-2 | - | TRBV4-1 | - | CASSLKGGEVNTGELFF | TGCGCCAGCAGCCTAAAAGGGGGGGAGGTGAACACCGGGGAGCTGTTTTTT
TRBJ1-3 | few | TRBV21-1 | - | CASSKEGQGNVVNTIYF | TGTGCCAGCAGCAAAGAAGGGCAGGGGAACGTAGTGAACACCATATATTTT
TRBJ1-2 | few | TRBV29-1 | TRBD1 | CSDLQGARGYTF | TGCAGCGACCTACAGGGGGCGCGGGGCTACACCTTC
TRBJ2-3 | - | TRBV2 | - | CASSGGVGVTDTQYF | TGTGCCAGCAGTGGAGGCGTCGGAGTCACAGATACGCAGTATTTT
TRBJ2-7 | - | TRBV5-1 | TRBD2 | CASSLGSGGTYEQYF | TGCGCCAGCAGCTTGGGGAGCGGGGGGACCTACGAGCAGTACTTC
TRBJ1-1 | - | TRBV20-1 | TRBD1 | CSASGTGQGNTEAFF | TGCAGTGCTAGTGGTACGGGACAGGGGAACACTGAAGCTTTCTTT
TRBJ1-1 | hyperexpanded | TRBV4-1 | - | CASSQDRNTEAFF | TGCGCCAGCAGCCAAGACAGGAACACTGAAGCTTTCTTT
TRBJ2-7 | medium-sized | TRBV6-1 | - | CASSEGMAEFYEQYF | TGTGCCAGCAGTGAAGGGATGGCAGAGTTCTACGAGCAGTACTTC
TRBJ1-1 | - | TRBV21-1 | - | CASSKGGTGEEAFF | TGTGCCAGCAGCAAAGGTGGGACAGGAGAAGAAGCTTTCTTT
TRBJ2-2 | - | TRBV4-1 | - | CASRGGGPANTGELFF | TGCGCCAGCAGAGGGGGGGGACCGGCGAACACCGGGGAGCTGTTTTTT
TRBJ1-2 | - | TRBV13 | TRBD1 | CASSTGTGDNYGYTF | TGTGCCAGCAGCACCGGGACAGGGGATAACTATGGCTACACCTTC
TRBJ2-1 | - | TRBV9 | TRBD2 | CASSVGGTSPNEQFF | TGTGCCAGCAGCGTAGGGGGGACTAGCCCCAATGAGCAGTTCTTC
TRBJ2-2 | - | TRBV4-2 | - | CASSQGGPGKGKTGELFF | TGTGCCAGCAGCCAAGGGGGTCCCGGGAAAGGGAAAACCGGGGAGCTGTTTTTT
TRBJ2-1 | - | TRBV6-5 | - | CASSSQNGNEQFF | TGTGCCAGCAGTTCCCAAAATGGCAATGAGCAGTTCTTC
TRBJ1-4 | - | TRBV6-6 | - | CASTKTGRSTNEKLFF | TGTGCCAGCACCAAAACGGGCAGATCAACTAATGAAAAACTGTTTTTT
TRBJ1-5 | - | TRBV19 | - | CASSPSSGPQYNQPQHF | TGTGCCAGTAGCCCCTCTTCCGGACCCCAATACAATCAGCCCCAGCATTTT